This is a list of T cell receptor beta chains from one sample in a study of OX40 agonist ivuxolimab in advanced cancers. Produced via immunoSEQ multiplex PCR; TCRdb's table is partial and in-frame only. The sample records tens of thousands of clones, around 88% being singletons. Material: CD4+ or CD8+ T cells sorted from blood, obtained in a trial of the OX40 agonist ivuxolimab. These receptors all come from an adult with an advanced solid tumor such as melanoma, head and neck, liver or kidney cancer. The CDR3 runs from the conserved cysteine through the conserved F or W. D genes are given only for firm matches. Size is stated for part of the rows, as once, few or many counts, or as a class when the clone is expanded.

TRBJ2-1 few TRBD1 TRBV7-2 TGTGCCAGCAGCTTACGGACAGGTCGGGGCAATGAGCAGTTCTTC CASSLRTGRGNEQFF
TRBJ2-7 NA TRBD1 TRBV4-3 TGCGCCAGCAGCACACGACAGGGGCCCTACGAGCAGTACTTC CASSTRQGPYEQYF
TRBJ1-1 NA NA TRBV7-2 TGTGCCAGCAGCTTAGGGGGCGGTTTGAACACTGAAGCTTTCTTT CASSLGGGLNTEAFF
TRBJ1-3 NA NA TRBV7-2 TGTGCCAGCAGCTTAGCAGGGTTCGGAAACACCATATATTTT CASSLAGFGNTIYF
TRBJ1-5 NA NA TRBV21-1 TGTGCCAGCACCAACAGCGGGACAGGGGAGTACGGCGTCAATCAGCCCCAGCATTTT CASTNSGTGEYGVNQPQHF
TRBJ2-1 NA TRBD1 TRBV28 TGTGCCAGCAGTTCAAACGACAGGGATGAGCAGTTCTTC CASSSNDRDEQFF
TRBJ1-4 few NA TRBV4-1 TGCGCCAGCAGCCGAGCAGCAAGGGGGGAAAAACTGTTTTTT CASSRAARGEKLFF
TRBJ2-5 NA TRBD2 TRBV4-2 TGTGCCAGCAGCCAAGAGCGGGGGGCCCTGTACCAAGAGACCCAGTACTTC CASSQERGALYQETQYF
TRBJ1-4 NA NA TRBV28 TGTGCCAGCAGTTTGGGAACAGGGCGAGGAAAACTGTTTTTT CASSLGTGRGKLFF
TRBJ1-2 few NA TRBV20-1 TGCAGTGCTCCTAACTATGGCTACACCTTC CSAPNYGYTF
TRBJ2-1 NA NA TRBV5-4 TGTGCCAGCAGCTTTAGTTACAATGAGCAGTTCTTC CASSFSYNEQFF
TRBJ2-3 NA TRBD2 TRBV29-1 TGCAGCGTAGGAGCGGGGCGAAGGAATACGCAGTATTTT CSVGAGRRNTQYF
TRBJ2-5 NA NA TRBV9 TGTGCCAGCAGCCTCCCCAGGGGAAGACCTCAAGAGACCCAGTACTTC CASSLPRGRPQETQYF
TRBJ1-1 NA TRBD1 TRBV28 TGTGCCAGCAGCCCACAGGGGAGGGGAGCTTTCTTT CASSPQGRGAFF
TRBJ2-4 NA TRBD2 TRBV5-1 TGCGCCAGCAGCTTGGAGGGACTAGCGGGAAAAAACATTCAGTACTTC CASSLEGLAGKNIQYF
TRBJ1-6 once TRBD1 TRBV18 TGTGCCAGCTCACCGAGGGACAGGATAAATTCACCCCTCCACTTT CASSPRDRINSPLHF
TRBJ2-1 NA TRBD2 TRBV4-3 TGCGCCAGCAGCCAAGATGGCGGGAGCTCCTACAATGAGCAGTTCTTC CASSQDGGSSYNEQFF
TRBJ1-1 NA NA TRBV5-6 TGTGCCAGCAGCCCACGACAGACCAACACTGAAGCTTTCTTT CASSPRQTNTEAFF
TRBJ2-7 NA TRBD2 TRBV5-6 TGTGCCAGCAGCTTGACTAGCGGGGAAGACGAGCAGTACTTC CASSLTSGEDEQYF
TRBJ1-5 NA NA TRBV7-8 TGTGCCAGCAGCTTTGACCTGAATCAGCCCCAGCATTTT CASSFDLNQPQHF
TRBJ2-5 NA NA TRBV6-6 TGTGCCAGCAGGGAACAGGTGACCCTGGGAGAGACCCAGTACTTC CASREQVTLGETQYF
TRBJ2-7 once TRBD1 TRBV27 TGTGCCAGCGGAACGGGACAGTCGAGCTCCTACGAGCAGTACTTC CASGTGQSSSYEQYF
TRBJ2-1 NA TRBD2 TRBV7-7 TGTGCCAGCAGCCCATACGGACTAGCGATCCGGAGCTCCTACAATGAGCAGTTCTTC CASSPYGLAIRSSYNEQFF
TRBJ2-2 NA NA TRBV6-6 TGTGCCAGCAGAGCCTCCGGGGAGCTGTTTTTT CASRASGELFF
TRBJ2-5 NA TRBD2 TRBV7-9 TGTGCCAGCAGCTTTAGCGGGAGGACAGAGACCCAGTACTTC CASSFSGRTETQYF
TRBJ2-1 NA NA TRBV29-1 TGCAGCGTTAGCACACCGATTTTGTTCTTC CSVSTPILFF
TRBJ1-6 NA TRBD1 TRBV7-9 TGTGCCAGCAGCTTAGACAGGGGCGGTTCACCCCTCCACTTT CASSLDRGGSPLHF
TRBJ2-7 once TRBD1 TRBV28 TGTGCCAGCAGTTTGCCCCTTGGACAGGGGACCTACGAGCAGTACTTC CASSLPLGQGTYEQYF
TRBJ1-4 NA NA TRBV5-1 TGCGCCAGCAGCGCCACAGGAGCAACTAATGAAAAACTGTTTTTT CASSATGATNEKLFF
TRBJ1-2 NA TRBD1 TRBV27 TGTGCCAGCAGCCGTTATTTGGACAGGCTGGGTAACTATGGCTACACCTTC CASSRYLDRLGNYGYTF
TRBJ2-1 NA NA TRBV5-1 TGCGCCAGCAGCTCCACGCAGGGTTCGTACAATGAGCAGTTCTTC CASSSTQGSYNEQFF
TRBJ1-6 NA NA TRBV2 TGTGCCAGCAGTGAAGCCTCCCAAGGCAGTTTCTTCCTCCACTTT CASSEASQGSFFLHF
TRBJ1-2 NA NA TRBV29-1 TGCAGCGTTAATCAGGGTAACTATGGCTACACCTTC CSVNQGNYGYTF